This T cell receptor beta chain was obtained from a study of regulatory T cells in long-lasting Graves disease. CDR3 regions were amplified by Arm-PCR using iRepertoire HTBI primers to build TCR beta libraries. TCRdb used MiXCR to reprocess the multiplex PCR reads, holding one entry per CDR3 protein. This table holds 540,000 or so distinct CDR3 sequences, roughly 12% found once. Time point reported: newly diagnosed GD, antithyroid drugs for less than 3 months. From RNA extracted from PBMCs, the TCR library was made. This clonotype was detected ten times or more. V was pared by 5 bases and J by 2 bases, with 4 bases of the junction left unmatched. This CDR3 is 14 amino acids long. CDR1 DFQATT and CDR2 SNEGSKA come from the germline V gene (reference sequence). These data also featured in a second study, about T cells in Graves' hyperthyroidism and ophthalmopathy.

This chain joins TRBV20-1 and TRBJ2-3, with 10 bases identical to TRBD1. The sample was peripheral blood mononuclear cells (PBMCs), taken at new diagnosis, from a patient treated with antithyroid drugs. The clonotype originates from a man between 25 and 39 years old with Graves disease. The CDR3 is CSADRGQSTDTQYF. As DNA, the CDR3 is TGCAGTGCTGACAGGGGGCAGTCCACAGATACGCAGTATTTT.